This TCR beta chain was retrieved from a study of T cells in Graves' hyperthyroidism and ophthalmopathy. Study findings and constraints: Researchers found most expanded thyroid clonotypes above 0.001 in blood as well. From stable hyperthyroidism, ophthalmopathy was set apart by a 13 V-J model.

This CDR3 has 16 amino acids. Germline V lookup: CDR1 MNHEY, CDR2 SVGAGI. After removal of 2 bases from V and 2 bases from J, the junction contained 5 bases not matched to a gene. Using more than 7.5 ml of fresh peripheral blood, PBMCs were prepared. As concerns this clonotype: The antigen remains unidentified.

Researchers amplified the TCR beta CDR3 regions from RNA transcripts. HTBI primers drove first-round RT-PCR of the TCR CDR3. TCRdb reprocessed the multiplex PCR reads with MiXCR, giving one entry per CDR3 protein. This table has about 560,000 distinct CDR3 sequences, over 15% appearing once. What was sequenced was blood. The V call is TRBV6-5, the J call TRBJ2-1; the match to TRBD1 covers 8 bases. The sequence came from a woman aged 18-35 years with Graves' hyperthyroidism. This CDR3 is CASSYGTQGAYNEQFF. The CDR3, as DNA: TGTGCCAGCAGTTACGGAACACAGGGGGCCTACAATGAGCAGTTCTTC.